The present entry profiles one TCR beta chain with its context. Its antigen is unidentified. These data originate in a study of cytomegalovirus exposure and HLA in healthy donors. Overall study results and limits: It was only CMV serostatus that was available as immune exposure information. There were reportedly fewer N-insertions in an Asian-associated ancestry cluster than the approximately 670-donor mean, in a later analysis. There was a cluster of highly shared sequence variants that was likely a sequencing artifact.

Both 60 Vbeta primers and 13 Jbeta primers went into the PCR. Using immunoSEQ multiplex PCR, the repertoire was profiled, and TCRdb retains in-frame clones only, with some absent. This sample has 100,000 to 150,000 clones, with 80% to 85% found just once. Trimming removed 2 bases from V and 2 bases from J; junction bases left unmatched: 6. The CDR3 sequence is 17 residues long. Germline values: CDR1 MRHNA, CDR2 SNTAGT. The sample consisted of PBMCs. This TCR was sampled from a boy aged 5-17 years in good health and CMV-seronegative. The genes are TRBV6-4 and TRBJ2-1; 10 nucleotides agree with TRBD2. Written as DNA, the CDR3 is TGTGCCAGCAGTGACGTTTGGACTAGCGGTGCCTACAATGAGCAGTTCTTC. Its protein is CASSDVWTSGAYNEQFF.